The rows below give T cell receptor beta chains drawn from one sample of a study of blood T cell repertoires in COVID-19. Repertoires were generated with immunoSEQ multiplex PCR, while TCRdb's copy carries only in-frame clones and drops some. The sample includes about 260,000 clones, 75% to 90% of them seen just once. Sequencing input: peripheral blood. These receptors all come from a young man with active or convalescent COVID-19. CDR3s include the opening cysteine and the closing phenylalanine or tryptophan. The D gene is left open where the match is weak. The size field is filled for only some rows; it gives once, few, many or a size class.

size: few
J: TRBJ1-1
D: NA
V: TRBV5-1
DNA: TGCGCCACCACGGAGGGGATGAACACTGAAGCTTTCTTT
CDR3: CATTEGMNTEAFF

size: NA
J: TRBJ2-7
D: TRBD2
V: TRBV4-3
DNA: TGCGCCAGCAGCCCTAGCGGGGGGGACTACGAGCAGTACTTC
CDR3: CASSPSGGDYEQYF

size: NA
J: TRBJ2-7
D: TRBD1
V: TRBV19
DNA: TGTGCCAGTAGTTCCTCCACCAGGGGGCACGAGCAGTACTTC
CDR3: CASSSSTRGHEQYF

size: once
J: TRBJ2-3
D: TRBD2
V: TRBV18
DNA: TGTGCCAGCTCCGCGGGGGACACAGATACGCAGTATTTT
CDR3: CASSAGDTDTQYF

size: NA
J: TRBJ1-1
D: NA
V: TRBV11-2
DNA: TGTGCCAGCAGCTTAGATTCTGGGGGGGACACTGAAGCTTTCTTT
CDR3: CASSLDSGGDTEAFF

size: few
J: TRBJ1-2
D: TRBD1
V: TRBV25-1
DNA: TGTGCCAGCAGCCGAACAGGGGTCTATGGCTACACCTTC
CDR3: CASSRTGVYGYTF

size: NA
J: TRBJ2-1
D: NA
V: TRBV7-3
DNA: TGTGCCAGCAGCCAGAACTACATCTCCTACAATGAGCAGTTCTTC
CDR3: CASSQNYISYNEQFF

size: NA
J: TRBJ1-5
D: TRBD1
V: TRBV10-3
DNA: TGTGCCATCAGTGAGTCCGGGGACAGGGGCAATCAGCCCCAGCATTTT
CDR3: CAISESGDRGNQPQHF

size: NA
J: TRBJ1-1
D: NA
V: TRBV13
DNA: TGTGCCAGCATCGCTGAAGGTGACATGAACACTGAAGCTTTCTTT
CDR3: CASIAEGDMNTEAFF

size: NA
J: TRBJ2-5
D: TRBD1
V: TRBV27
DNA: TGTGCCAGCACTCCGGCAGGGGGAATTTCCGTGGAGACCCAGTACTTC
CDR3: CASTPAGGISVETQYF

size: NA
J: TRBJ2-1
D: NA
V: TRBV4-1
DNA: TGCGCCAGCAGCCAAGAGACGGCGGGGAGCCTATACAATGAGCAGTTCTTC
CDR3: CASSQETAGSLYNEQFF

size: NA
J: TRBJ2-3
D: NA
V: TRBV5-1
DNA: TGCGCCAGCAGTCCCGGGACAAGTAGCACAGATACGCAGTATTTT
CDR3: CASSPGTSSTDTQYF

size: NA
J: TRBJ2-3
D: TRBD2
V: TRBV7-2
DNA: TGTGCCAGCAGCTTAAATCTAGCGGGGGGATTAGATACGCAGTATTTT
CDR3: CASSLNLAGGLDTQYF

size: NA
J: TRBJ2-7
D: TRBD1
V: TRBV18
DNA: TGTGCCAGCTCACCGTCCGGGACAGCTTACGAGCAGTACTTC
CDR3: CASSPSGTAYEQYF

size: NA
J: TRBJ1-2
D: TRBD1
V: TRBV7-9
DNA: TGTGCCAGCAGCTTGGGACAGATCGCCATATCCTACACCTTC
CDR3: CASSLGQIAISYTF